In this sample, the clone carrying this TCR beta chain turned up once. What it binds is unknown. This sample is part of a study of radiotherapy plus CTLA-4 blockade in lung cancer. Background on the study: 15% to 20% of enrolled patients responded objectively, and roughly 30% had disease control. Study findings and constraints: Radiotherapy plus ipilimumab was followed by expansion in blood of tumor-derived TCR clones. Interferon-beta and early blood T cell clone dynamics reportedly predicted response best.

Some clones are missing from TCRdb's copy, which holds only in-frame ones; the method was immunoSEQ multiplex PCR. Here the sample spans around 120,000 clones, about four fifths being singletons. V shed 1 base and J 4 bases; nucleotides not matched to a gene: 9. This CDR3 spans 15 amino acids. Germline V CDR1 and CDR2: GTSNPN, SVGIG (reference sequence). This sample comprised peripheral blood, obtained from a patient treated with radiotherapy plus ipilimumab. The chain has TRBV30 and TRBJ1-2; 7 bases fit TRBD1. This clonotype was obtained from a human donor with non-small cell lung cancer who had a partial response to radiotherapy plus ipilimumab. CDR3 coding DNA: TGTGCCTGGAGTGACCTGGACAGGACCATCTATGGCTACACCTTC. Protein sequence: CAWSDLDRTIYGYTF. The whole variable domain, remainder taken from reference TRBV30 and TRBJ1-2, is SQTIHQWPATLVQPVGSPLSLECTVEGTSNPNLYWYRQAAGRGLQLLFYSVGIGQISSEVPQNLSASRPQDRQFILSSKKLLLSDSGFYLCAWSDLDRTIYGYTFGSGTRLTVV.